These T cell receptor beta chains were read from a single sample in a study of early T cells in non-severe SARS-CoV-2 infection. TCRdb used MiXCR to reprocess the 5' RACE reads, holding one entry per CDR3 protein. The table has about 83,000 distinct CDR3 sequences, 12% seen once. The sample taken for sequencing was whole blood. These receptors were obtained from an adult who was a healthcare worker with PCR-confirmed SARS-CoV-2 infection or an uninfected control (not recorded which). Each CDR3 is given with its conserved first and last residue. Each record gives: CDR3 DNA, CDR3 protein, V gene, D gene, J gene, clone size. D genes are given only for firm matches. A clone size is listed for some rows: how often the clone was seen (once, few, many), or a class if it is expanded.

TGTGCCAGCAGAGGGAGGGCGGCCACCGGGGAGCTGTTTTTT CASRGRAATGELFF TRBV12-3/TRBV12-4 TRBD2 TRBJ2-2 many
TGTGCCAGCAGCCAAGACAGGGGACCATCAGAGACCCAGTACTTC CASSQDRGPSETQYF TRBV3-1 . TRBJ2-5 .
TGTGCCAGCAGTGACGACCCGAATAATTCACCCCTCCACTTT CASSDDPNNSPLHF TRBV25-1 . TRBJ1-6 .
TGTGCCAGCAGTTACGGGGGAGAGGCGGATGAGCAGTTCTTC CASSYGGEADEQFF TRBV6-2/TRBV6-3 . TRBJ2-1 .
TGCAGCGGGCAGGATAACACTGAAGCTTTCTTT CSGQDNTEAFF TRBV29-1 . TRBJ1-1 .
TGCAGTGCTAGAGTTAGGTTTACTGAAGCTTTCTTT CSARVRFTEAFF TRBV20-1 . TRBJ1-1 few
TGTGCCAGTAGTATCTTACCCGGGACAGGCGTCTATCAGCAGTACTTC CASSILPGTGVYQQYF TRBV19 TRBD1 TRBJ2-7 .
TGTGCCAGCAGTGACAGGGGGCAGGAGCAGTTCTTC CASSDRGQEQFF TRBV6-1 TRBD1 TRBJ2-1 few
TGTGCCAGCAGCTCAGCAGCTAGCGGGAGGACCTACAATGAGCAGTTCTTC CASSSAASGRTYNEQFF TRBV28 TRBD2 TRBJ2-1 .
TGTGCCAGCAGCTTCGGACTAGCCAATGAGCAGTTCTTC CASSFGLANEQFF TRBV7-2 TRBD2 TRBJ2-1 few
TGTGCCAGCAGTTTAGGGGGGGCGCGTAAGACCAATGAGCAGTTCTTC CASSLGGARKTNEQFF TRBV12-3/TRBV12-4 . TRBJ2-1 .
TGTGCCAGCTCATATACTAGCGGATCTTACAATGAGCAGTTCTTC CASSYTSGSYNEQFF TRBV18 TRBD2 TRBJ2-1 few
TGTGCCAGCTCACCAGGAGAGGGAAGTAGCAATCAGCCCCAGCATTTT CASSPGEGSSNQPQHF TRBV18 . TRBJ1-5 .
TGTGCCAGCAGTCCCCGTTCAGGGCAAGAGACCCAGTACTTC CASSPRSGQETQYF TRBV27 . TRBJ2-5 .
TGCAGCGTTGGGGACAGCGCTACCGGGGAGCTGTTTTTT CSVGDSATGELFF TRBV29-1 TRBD1 TRBJ2-2 .
TGTGCCAGCAGTGAGGACAGGAGCCTCTATGGCTACACCTTC CASSEDRSLYGYTF TRBV2 TRBD1 TRBJ1-2 .
TGCGCCAGCAGTAGCGGGAGAACAGATACGCAGTATTTT CASSSGRTDTQYF TRBV10-2 TRBD2 TRBJ2-3 few
TGTGCCAGCAGCCAGGCTGAGGGCGGGACGGCCGAGCAGTACTTC CASSQAEGGTAEQYF TRBV3-1 . TRBJ2-7 many
TGTGCCAGCAGCACAGCCGGGATCCACAATGAGCAGTTCTTC CASSTAGIHNEQFF TRBV5-6 . TRBJ2-1 few
TGTGCCAGCAGCTTATTCCAAGGCACCGGGGAGCTGTTTTTT CASSLFQGTGELFF TRBV7-3 . TRBJ2-2 few
TGTGCCAGCAGTTTAGACAGGGCGGATCAGCCCCAGCATTTT CASSLDRADQPQHF TRBV12-3/TRBV12-4 . TRBJ1-5 many
TGCAGCGTTGACGGCATCTCTGGGGCCAACGTCCTGACTTTC CSVDGISGANVLTF TRBV29-1 . TRBJ2-6 .
TGTGCCAGCAGCCTAAAGATGACTAGCGGGTTGGGTGAGCAGTTCTTC CASSLKMTSGLGEQFF TRBV6-1 TRBD2 TRBJ2-1 many
TGTGCCAGCAGTGAACCACTAGCGGGAGGACCCTACAATGAGCAGTTCTTC CASSEPLAGGPYNEQFF TRBV25-1 TRBD2 TRBJ2-1 .
TGCGCCAGCAGCTTCAGCATTAGCGGGACAAACGAGCAGTACTTC CASSFSISGTNEQYF TRBV5-1 TRBD2 TRBJ2-7 few
TGTGCCAGCAGCCTTAGGCTCGGGACGGGCGCTTTCTTT CASSLRLGTGAFF TRBV27 . TRBJ1-1 .
TGTGCCAGCAGCGTAGAGCCCGGCGCCTACGAGCAGTACTTC CASSVEPGAYEQYF TRBV9 . TRBJ2-7 .
TGTGCCAGCAGCGGGGACTCGAACACCGGGGAGCTGTTTTTT CASSGDSNTGELFF TRBV7-9 . TRBJ2-2 many
TGCAGTGCCGCCGGGACTAGCTTTTACAATGAGCAGTTCTTC CSAAGTSFYNEQFF TRBV20-1 TRBD2 TRBJ2-1 few
TGTGCCACCAGGGGCCCCTACGAGCAGTACTTC CATRGPYEQYF TRBV24-1 . TRBJ2-7 few
TGTGCCAGCAGGATCCGGGACCCCAGATATGGCTACACCTTC CASRIRDPRYGYTF TRBV6-1 . TRBJ1-2 .
TGTGCCAGCAGGGGGACAGGGTCTGGAAACACCATATATTTT CASRGTGSGNTIYF TRBV12-3/TRBV12-4 TRBD1 TRBJ1-3 .
TGTGCCAGCACCTATCTACTCGGTCAGCCCCAGCATTTT CASTYLLGQPQHF TRBV12-3/TRBV12-4 . TRBJ1-5 .
TGTGCCAGCAGCTTAGGGGACGGTGAAAAACTGTTTTTT CASSLGDGEKLFF TRBV7-8 . TRBJ1-4 many
TGTGCCAGCAGCTTAGGCGGGAGGCCGTACAATGAGCAGTTCTTC CASSLGGRPYNEQFF TRBV11-2 TRBD2 TRBJ2-1 few
TGCAGTGCTAGATCTGGACAGGGGGCCTCCTACGAGCAGTACTTC CSARSGQGASYEQYF TRBV20-1 TRBD1 TRBJ2-7 .
TGTGCCAGCAGCCTCTCCCGGGACAACTACGAGCAGTACTTC CASSLSRDNYEQYF TRBV3-1 . TRBJ2-7 .
TGTGCCAGCAGCGAGACAGGGACTGGAAACACCATATATTTT CASSETGTGNTIYF TRBV5-4 TRBD1 TRBJ1-3 many
TGCAGTGCTGGGGTGAGAGGAGATGAGCAGTTCTTC CSAGVRGDEQFF TRBV20-1 . TRBJ2-1 few
TGTGCCACCAGTGGAGGGACAGGGGGGGATGGTAGCAATCAGCCCCAGCATTTT CATSGGTGGDGSNQPQHF TRBV24-1 TRBD1 TRBJ1-5 few
TGCAGCGTTGAACTCGCCAGCGGGAGTAGCTACAATGAGCAGTTCTTC CSVELASGSSYNEQFF TRBV29-1 TRBD2 TRBJ2-1 .
TGCGCCAGCAGCTTGAAATTGACTAGCGGGAGTTTTGCAGATACGCAGTATTTT CASSLKLTSGSFADTQYF TRBV5-1 TRBD2 TRBJ2-3 .
TGTGCCAGCAGCTTAGACAACAATAACTATGGCTACACCTTC CASSLDNNNYGYTF TRBV7-2 . TRBJ1-2 .
TGCAGCGTTGCACCCGGAACATATGGCTACACCTTC CSVAPGTYGYTF TRBV29-1 . TRBJ1-2 .
TGTGCCAGCAGCCAAGAAACTAGCTATGGGGATACGCAGTATTTT CASSQETSYGDTQYF TRBV4-2 . TRBJ2-3 .
TGCAGTGCTAGAGTCGCTAGCGGGAGAGGAGGCACCGGGGAGCTGTTTTTT CSARVASGRGGTGELFF TRBV20-1 TRBD2 TRBJ2-2 few
TGCAGTGCTAGGTCGACTAGCGGGAACCTCGGAGAGCAGTACTTC CSARSTSGNLGEQYF TRBV20-1 TRBD2 TRBJ2-7 few
TGTGCCAGCAGCCAATTGGGGAGTAAGGGCCCTGAAGCTTTCTTT CASSQLGSKGPEAFF TRBV14 . TRBJ1-1 many
TGTGCCAGCAGCCCCGGCGTGGAGTACGAGCAGTACTTC CASSPGVEYEQYF TRBV7-3 . TRBJ2-7 .
TGTGCCAGCAGCTTGGACAGGGCGGCTTCACCCCTCCACTTT CASSLDRAASPLHF TRBV5-6 . TRBJ1-6 few
TGTGCCAGCAGCCTGGGACCGCTCTATGGCTACACCTTC CASSLGPLYGYTF TRBV7-9 . TRBJ1-2 .
TGTGCCAGCAGTTTCGACAGGGGGAGCACCGGGGAGCTGTTTTTT CASSFDRGSTGELFF TRBV12-3/TRBV12-4 TRBD1 TRBJ2-2 .
TGTGCCAGCTCACCAAATTCGGGGGGCGAGGAGACCCAGTACTTC CASSPNSGGEETQYF TRBV18 . TRBJ2-5 .
TGTGCCACCAGCCCAGGAGCTTACACTGAAGCTTTCTTT CATSPGAYTEAFF TRBV15 . TRBJ1-1 few
TGTGCCAGCAGCAAAGGAGAGACCCAGTACTTC CASSKGETQYF TRBV21-1 . TRBJ2-5 few